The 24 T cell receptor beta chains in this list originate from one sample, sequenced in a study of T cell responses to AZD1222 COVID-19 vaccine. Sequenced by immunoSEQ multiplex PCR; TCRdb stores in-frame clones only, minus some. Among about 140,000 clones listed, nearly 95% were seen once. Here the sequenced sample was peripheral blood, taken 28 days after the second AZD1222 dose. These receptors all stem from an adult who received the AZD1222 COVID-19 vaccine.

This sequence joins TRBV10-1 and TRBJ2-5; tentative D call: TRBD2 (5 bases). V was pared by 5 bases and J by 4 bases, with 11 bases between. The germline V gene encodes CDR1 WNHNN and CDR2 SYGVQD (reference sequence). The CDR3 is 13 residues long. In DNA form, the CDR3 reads TGCGCCAGCAGTAAAACTAGAGGAGAGACCCAGTACTTC. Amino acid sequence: CASSKTRGETQYF.

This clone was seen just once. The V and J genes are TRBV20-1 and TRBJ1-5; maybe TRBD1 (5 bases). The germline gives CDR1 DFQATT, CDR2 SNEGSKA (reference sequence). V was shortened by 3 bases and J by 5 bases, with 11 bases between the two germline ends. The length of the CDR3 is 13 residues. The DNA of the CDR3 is TGCAGTGCTAGTCGGGGACGTCATCAGCCCCAGCATTTT. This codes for CSASRGRHQPQHF.

The CDR3 spells CASSQLYRVNTEAFF. CDR3 nucleotides: TGCGCCAGCAGCCAACTTTACAGGGTCAACACTGAAGCTTTCTTT. This rearrangement joins TRBV4-1 to TRBJ1-1; D might be TRBD1 (6 bases). CDR3 size: 15 residues. CDR1 and CDR2 (germline): MGHRA, YSYEKL. V gave up 2 bases and J gave up 2 bases, with 12 bases separating them.

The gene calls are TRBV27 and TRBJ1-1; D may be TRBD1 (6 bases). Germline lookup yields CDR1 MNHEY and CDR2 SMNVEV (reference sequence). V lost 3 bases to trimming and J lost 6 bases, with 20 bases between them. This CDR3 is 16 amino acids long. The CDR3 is CASSLIPGAGGAEAFF. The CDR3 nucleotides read TGTGCCAGCAGTTTGATACCAGGGGCGGGAGGGGCTGAAGCTTTCTTT.

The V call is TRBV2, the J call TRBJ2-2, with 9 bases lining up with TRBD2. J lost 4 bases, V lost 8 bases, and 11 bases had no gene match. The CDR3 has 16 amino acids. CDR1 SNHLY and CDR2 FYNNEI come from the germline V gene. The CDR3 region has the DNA TGTGCCAGCTGCGGGGTAGCGGGAGAGGTCACCGGGGAGCTGTTTTTT. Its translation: CASCGVAGEVTGELFF.

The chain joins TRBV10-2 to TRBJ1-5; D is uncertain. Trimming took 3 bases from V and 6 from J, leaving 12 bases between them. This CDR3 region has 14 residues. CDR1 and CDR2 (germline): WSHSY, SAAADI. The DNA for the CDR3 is TGCGCCAGCAGTGAAGGGTTATTAGGTCAGCCCCAGCATTTT. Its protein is CASSEGLLGQPQHF.

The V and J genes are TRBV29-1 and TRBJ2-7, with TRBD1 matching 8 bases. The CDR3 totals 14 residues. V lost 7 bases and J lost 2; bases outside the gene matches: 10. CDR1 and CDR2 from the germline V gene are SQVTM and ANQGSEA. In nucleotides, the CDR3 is TGCAGCGCCGATAGGACAGGGCGTACCTACGAGCAGTACTTC. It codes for CSADRTGRTYEQYF.

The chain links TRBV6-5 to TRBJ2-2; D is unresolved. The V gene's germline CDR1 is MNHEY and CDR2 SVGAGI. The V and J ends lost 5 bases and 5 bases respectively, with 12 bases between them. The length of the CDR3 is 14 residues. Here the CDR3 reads CASSPLKYTGELFF. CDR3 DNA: TGTGCCAGCAGTCCCCTCAAATATACCGGGGAGCTGTTTTTT.

CDR3 in DNA: TGTGCCACCAGTGTAGGATCAGGCAGCGCGAGGAGCACAGATACGCAGTATTTT. This codes for CATSVGSGSARSTDTQYF. The chain recombines TRBV24-1 with TRBJ2-3; the D is unclear. V gave up 5 bases and J gave up 0 bases, with 20 bases separating them. The CDR3 is made up of 18 amino acids. Germline CDR1 reads KGHDR; CDR2 reads SFDVKD.

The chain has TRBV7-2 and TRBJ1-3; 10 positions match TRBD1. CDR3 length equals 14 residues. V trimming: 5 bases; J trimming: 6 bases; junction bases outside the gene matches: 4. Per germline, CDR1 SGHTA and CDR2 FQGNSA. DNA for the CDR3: TGTGCCAGCAGCCTGACAGGGGGCACAAACACCATATATTTT. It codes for CASSLTGGTNTIYF.

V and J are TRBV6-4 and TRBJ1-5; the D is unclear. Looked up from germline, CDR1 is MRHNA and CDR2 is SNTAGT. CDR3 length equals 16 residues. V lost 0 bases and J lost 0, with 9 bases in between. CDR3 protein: CASSDSGVTSNQPQHF. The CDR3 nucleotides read TGTGCCAGCAGTGACTCGGGTGTTACTAGCAATCAGCCCCAGCATTTT.

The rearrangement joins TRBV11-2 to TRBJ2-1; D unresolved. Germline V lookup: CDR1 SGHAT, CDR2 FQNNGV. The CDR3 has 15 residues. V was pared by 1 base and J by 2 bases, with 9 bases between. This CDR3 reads CASSLAGSPYNEQFF. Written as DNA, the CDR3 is TGTGCCAGCAGCTTAGCGGGCTCGCCCTACAATGAGCAGTTCTTC.

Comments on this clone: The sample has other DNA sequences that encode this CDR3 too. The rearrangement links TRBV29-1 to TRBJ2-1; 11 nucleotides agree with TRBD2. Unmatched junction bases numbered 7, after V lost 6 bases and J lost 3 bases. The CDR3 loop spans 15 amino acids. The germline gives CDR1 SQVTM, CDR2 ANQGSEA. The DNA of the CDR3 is TGCAGCGTCCCCGGACTAGCGGGCCTCTACAATGAGCAGTTCTTC. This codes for CSVPGLAGLYNEQFF.

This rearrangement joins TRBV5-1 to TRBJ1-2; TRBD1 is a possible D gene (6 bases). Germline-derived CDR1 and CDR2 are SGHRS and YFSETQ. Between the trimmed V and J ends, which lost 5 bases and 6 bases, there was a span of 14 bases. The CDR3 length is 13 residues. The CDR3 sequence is CASSFTGSDGYTF. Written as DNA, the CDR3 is TGCGCCAGCAGTTTTACAGGGTCCGATGGCTACACCTTC.

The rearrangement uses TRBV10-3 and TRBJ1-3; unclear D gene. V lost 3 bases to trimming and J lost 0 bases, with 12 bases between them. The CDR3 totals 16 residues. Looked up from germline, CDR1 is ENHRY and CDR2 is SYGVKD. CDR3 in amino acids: CAISDEGPFSGNTIYF. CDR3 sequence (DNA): TGTGCCATCAGTGATGAAGGCCCCTTCTCTGGAAACACCATATATTTT.

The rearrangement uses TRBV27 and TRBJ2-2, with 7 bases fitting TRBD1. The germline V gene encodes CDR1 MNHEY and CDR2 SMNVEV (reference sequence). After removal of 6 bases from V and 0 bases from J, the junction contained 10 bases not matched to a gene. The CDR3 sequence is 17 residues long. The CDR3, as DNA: TGTGCCAGCAGCCGCCTACAGGGGACCACGAACACCGGGGAGCTGTTTTTT. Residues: CASSRLQGTTNTGELFF.

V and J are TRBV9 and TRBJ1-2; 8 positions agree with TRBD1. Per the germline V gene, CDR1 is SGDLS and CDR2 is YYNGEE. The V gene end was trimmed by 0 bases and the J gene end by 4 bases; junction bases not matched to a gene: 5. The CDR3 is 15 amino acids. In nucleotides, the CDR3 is TGTGCCAGCAGCGTAGAGGGCAGGGGGCTCTATGGCTACACCTTC. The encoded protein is CASSVEGRGLYGYTF.

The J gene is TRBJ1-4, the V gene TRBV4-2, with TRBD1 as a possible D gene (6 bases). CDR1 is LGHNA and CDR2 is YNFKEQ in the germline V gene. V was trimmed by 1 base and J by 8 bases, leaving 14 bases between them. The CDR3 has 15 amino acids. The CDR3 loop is CASSQGQGIWEKLFF. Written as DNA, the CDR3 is TGTGCCAGCAGCCAAGGCCAGGGGATTTGGGAAAAACTGTTTTTT.

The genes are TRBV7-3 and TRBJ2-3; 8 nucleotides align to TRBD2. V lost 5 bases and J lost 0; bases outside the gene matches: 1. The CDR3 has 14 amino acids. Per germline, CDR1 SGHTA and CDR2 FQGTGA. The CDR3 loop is CASSRGGSTDTQYF. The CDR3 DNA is TGTGCCAGCAGCCGCGGGGGGAGCACAGATACGCAGTATTTT.

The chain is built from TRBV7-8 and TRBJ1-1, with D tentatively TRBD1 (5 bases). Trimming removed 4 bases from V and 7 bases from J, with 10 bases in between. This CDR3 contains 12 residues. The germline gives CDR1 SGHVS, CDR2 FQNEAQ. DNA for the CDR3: TGTGCCAGCAGCTCGGCGGGGGGTGAAGCTTTCTTT. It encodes CASSSAGGEAFF. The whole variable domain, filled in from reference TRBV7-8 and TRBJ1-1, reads GAGVSQSPRYKVAKRGQDVALRCDPISGHVSLFWYQQALGQGPEFLTYFQNEAQLDKSGLPSDRFFAERPEGSVSTLKIQRTQQEDSAVYLCASSSAGGEAFFGQGTRLTVV.

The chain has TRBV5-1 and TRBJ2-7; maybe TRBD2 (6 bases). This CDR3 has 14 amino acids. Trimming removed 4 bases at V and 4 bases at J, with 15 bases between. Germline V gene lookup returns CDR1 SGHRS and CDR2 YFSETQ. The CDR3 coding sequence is TGCGCCAGCAGCCCGCGCGGGGTGCTGTACGAGCAGTACTTC. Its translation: CASSPRGVLYEQYF.

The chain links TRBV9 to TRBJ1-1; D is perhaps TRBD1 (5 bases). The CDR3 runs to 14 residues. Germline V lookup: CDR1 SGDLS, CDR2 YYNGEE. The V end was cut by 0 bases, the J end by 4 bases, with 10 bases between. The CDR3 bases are TGTGCCAGCAGCGTAGTGGCAGGGAGCACTGAAGCTTTCTTT. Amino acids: CASSVVAGSTEAFF.

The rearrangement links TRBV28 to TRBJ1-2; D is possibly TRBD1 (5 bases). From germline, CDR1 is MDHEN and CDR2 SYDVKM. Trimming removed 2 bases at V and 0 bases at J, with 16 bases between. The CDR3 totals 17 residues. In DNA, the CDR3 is TGTGCCAGCAGTTTACTCGGGACCGCACCGCCTAACTATGGCTACACCTTC. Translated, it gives CASSLLGTAPPNYGYTF.

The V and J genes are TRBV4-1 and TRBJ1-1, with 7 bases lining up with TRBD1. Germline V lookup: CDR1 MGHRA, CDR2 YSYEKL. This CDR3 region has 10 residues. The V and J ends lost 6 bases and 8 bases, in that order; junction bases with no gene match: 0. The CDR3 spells CASRDREAFF. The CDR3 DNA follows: TGCGCCAGCAGGGACAGGGAAGCTTTCTTT.